The clone carrying this T cell receptor beta chain showed up many times. The antigen is not known. This record comes from a study of T cells in Graves' hyperthyroidism and ophthalmopathy. Study overall: At initial diagnosis, before any treatment had begun, peripheral blood was obtained.

If no ophthalmopathy progression occurred within 18 months, Graves' hyperthyroidism was stable. General study findings and limits: Blood samples included most of the expanded thyroid clonotypes exceeding 0.001.

Regions amplified from RNA transcripts were the TCR beta CDR3 regions. The study used the HTBI primer set for a first-round RT-PCR of the TCR CDR3. TCRdb independently ran MiXCR on the multiplex PCR reads; one entry per CDR3 protein. The sample holds approximately 400,000 distinct CDR3 sequences; 14% to 15% are singletons and the top ten take about 33%. The CDR3 totals 17 residues. Looked up from germline, CDR1 is MNHEY and CDR2 is SMNVEV (reference sequence). Trimming removed 5 bases from V and 10 bases from J; junction bases left unmatched: 17. The receptor was isolated from a young woman with Graves' hyperthyroidism. This sequence joins TRBV27 and TRBJ1-6, with 7 bases aligning to TRBD1. Material for sequencing was blood. This chain's CDR3 is CASSTPIGGGLRSPLHF. In nucleotides, the CDR3 is TGTGCCAGCAGTACCCCCATTGGAGGGGGCCTGCGATCACCCCTCCACTTT.